The present entry profiles one T cell receptor beta chain with its context. Antigen specificity is unknown. One junction end does not reproduce the germline sequence, and a read error may be involved. The sample is drawn from a study of cytomegalovirus exposure and HLA in healthy donors. Whole-study findings and limits: Within an earlier analysis, most TCR beta V segments proved productive either about 87% or about 30% of the time. Immune exposure was documented only through CMV serostatus.

The CDR3 is 14 amino acids. Per germline, CDR1 SSHAT and CDR2 FNYEAQ (reference sequence). Researchers ran the PCR with 60 Vbeta and 13 Jbeta primers. The data were produced by immunoSEQ multiplex PCR, yet TCRdb's version contains in-frame clones alone and is incomplete. This table has roughly 160,000 clones, roughly four fifths appearing once. The sample consisted of PBMCs. The chain is built from TRBV7-7 and TRBJ2-5; TRBD2 might be the D (6 bases). This clonotype originated in a man between 40 and 49 years old in good health and CMV-seronegative. CDR3 residues: CASSLGGVQETQYF. Written as DNA, the CDR3 is TGTGCTAGCAGCTTGGGAGGCGTCCAAGAGACCCAGTACTTC.